This entry lists 24 T cell receptor beta chains sequenced from one sample in a study of CD8 T cells in ankylosing spondylitis (dated by TCRdb to about 2017). The method behind the library was 5' RACE. Reads for this sample came from an Illumina HiSeq 2500. TCRdb applied fastp at Q25 and MiXCR to the public reads, then kept only in-frame beta chains. Rows with a matching CDR3 protein are joined into one entry that keeps the most common DNA and genes. Across this sample there are 200,000 to 300,000 distinct CDR3 sequences, with approximately 7.6% seen only once. Clones ranked in the top ten supply around 5.1% of the sample. Source material: blood, either unsorted or a sorted T cell fraction (not recorded which). The receptors derive from a female donor with ankylosing spondylitis or in good health (not recorded which).

This clonotype was observed many times. This rearrangement joins TRBV30 to TRBJ2-6; D gene ambiguous. V dropped 5 bases and J dropped 4 bases, with 12 bases sitting between them. Germline CDR1 and CDR2: GTSNPN and SVGIG (reference sequence). The CDR3 has 14 residues. CDR3 sequence reads: CAWSLGSGANVLTF. In DNA, the CDR3 is TGTGCCTGGTCTCTCGGCTCGGGGGCCAACGTCCTGACTTTC.

The chain links TRBV7-9 to TRBJ1-2, with a possible D match to TRBD1 (5 bases). This CDR3 contains 14 residues. Trimming removed 7 bases at V and 0 bases at J, with 12 bases between. Germline loops: CDR1 SEHNR, CDR2 FQNEAQ (reference sequence). The CDR3 nucleotides read TGTGCCAGCACTGTCGCAGGGACTAACTATGGCTACACCTTC. Its protein product is CASTVAGTNYGYTF.

The chain joins TRBV7-9 to TRBJ2-1; D is perhaps TRBD2 (6 bases). Germline CDR1 SEHNR, CDR2 FQNEAQ (reference sequence). V was pared by 3 bases and J by 8 bases, with 14 bases between. The length of the CDR3 is 14 residues. The CDR3 protein is CASSLGIRRDEQFF. In nucleotides, the CDR3 is TGTGCCAGCAGCTTGGGGATAAGGAGGGATGAGCAGTTCTTC.

The V call is TRBV2, the J call TRBJ2-1, with a weak D call TRBD1 (6 bases). Germline assignment: CDR1 SNHLY and CDR2 FYNNEI. Trimming shortened V by 6 bases and J by 4 bases, and 10 bases separated the two germline ends. The CDR3 extends over 13 amino acids. DNA of the CDR3: TGTGCCAGCAGACAGGGATCGTACAATGAGCAGTTCTTC. Translation gives CASRQGSYNEQFF.

This clonotype occurred many times. This chain connects TRBV4-3 to TRBJ2-2; TRBD2 is a possible D gene (6 bases). The ends were cut back, 1 base at V and 0 bases at J, with 6 bases in the middle. Germline CDR1 is LGHNA and CDR2 is YSLEER. This CDR3 region has 15 residues. The CDR3 DNA reads TGCGCCAGCAGCCAAGGGACTACGAACACCGGGGAGCTGTTTTTT. It specifies CASSQGTTNTGELFF.

This clonotype was picked up a small number of times. The chain uses TRBV6-1 and TRBJ1-2; D unclear. The germline V and J ends were trimmed by 2 bases and 8 bases, with 15 bases remaining between them. From germline, CDR1 is MNHNS and CDR2 SASEGT. The CDR3 runs 14 residues. The CDR3 DNA is TGTGCCAGCAGTGAATCACCAGGCCCGGGGGGCTACACCTTC. Translation gives CASSESPGPGGYTF.

Ten or more counts support this clonotype. The V call is TRBV9, the J call TRBJ2-1, with D possibly being TRBD2 (5 bases). Germline lookup yields CDR1 SGDLS and CDR2 YYNGEE. The V and J ends lost 4 bases and 7 bases respectively, with 18 bases between them. The CDR3 extends over 15 amino acids. This CDR3 reads CASSPRTAARNEQFF. In DNA, the CDR3 is TGTGCCAGCAGCCCCAGGACTGCCGCTCGGAATGAGCAGTTCTTC.

This clonotype was seen ten or more times. V gene TRBV5-1 combines with J gene TRBJ2-1, with 9 bases that match TRBD2. Germline V lookup: CDR1 SGHRS, CDR2 YFSETQ. The junction had 11 bases not matched to a gene; V was cut back by 4 bases and J by 6 bases. This CDR3 is 16 amino acids long. The CDR3 loop reads CASSLGVAGVLNEQFF. CDR3 nucleotides: TGCGCCAGCAGCCTCGGGGTAGCGGGGGTCCTCAATGAGCAGTTCTTC.

This clonotype has a count of ten or more. The chain links TRBV20-1 to TRBJ2-7; D not certain. The germline V and J ends were trimmed by 4 bases and 4 bases, with 11 bases remaining between them. Germline V gene sequence: CDR1 DFQATT, CDR2 SNEGSKA (reference sequence). The CDR3 is 12 residues long. CDR3 residues: CSAMTDGYEQYF. Here the CDR3 DNA reads TGCAGTGCTATGACTGACGGTTACGAGCAGTACTTC.

This clonotype was recorded many times. This chain joins TRBV24-1 and TRBJ2-1; D may match TRBD1 or TRBD2 (5 bases each). Germline loops: CDR1 KGHDR, CDR2 SFDVKD. Trimming stripped 3 bases from V and 2 bases from J, with 13 bases between. The CDR3 runs to 16 residues. CDR3 bases: TGTGCCACCAGTGATGGGGGACCTAGCCCCTACAATGAGCAGTTCTTC. Amino acids: CATSDGGPSPYNEQFF.

This clonotype was recorded many times. The genes are TRBV6-5 and TRBJ2-5; D is possibly TRBD2 (6 bases). Trimming stripped 2 bases from V and 5 bases from J, with 12 bases between. Germline CDR1 reads MNHEY; CDR2 reads SVGAGI. The CDR3 covers 14 residues. CDR3 bases: TGTGCCAGCAGTTACGGGGGGATTGGGGAGACCCAGTACTTC. Its translation is CASSYGGIGETQYF.

This clonotype was observed many times. In nucleotides, the CDR3 is TGTGCCACCAGTGATACCCGGGACACCGGAGATACGCAGTATTTT. This translates into CATSDTRDTGDTQYF. The chain couples TRBV24-1 to TRBJ2-3; possible D gene TRBD1, 6 bases. Trimming took off 3 bases at V and 5 bases at J, with 14 bases between the two ends. The V gene's germline CDR1 is KGHDR and CDR2 SFDVKD. This CDR3 region has 15 residues.

Ten or more counts support this clonotype. The V and J genes are TRBV20-1 and TRBJ2-1; 9 nucleotides match TRBD2. The CDR3 extends over 14 amino acids. V lost 6 bases to trimming and J lost 6 bases; unmatched junction nucleotides: 9. CDR1 DFQATT and CDR2 SNEGSKA come from the germline V gene (reference sequence). The CDR3, as DNA: TGCAGTGCGCACGGGCTAGCGGGAACCAATGAGCAGTTCTTC. Amino acids: CSAHGLAGTNEQFF.

This clonotype was counted at least ten times. The rearrangement links TRBV6-2 or TRBV6-3 to TRBJ2-1; D call uncertain. The ends were cut back, 6 bases at V and 2 bases at J, with 8 bases in the middle. There are 13 residues in the CDR3. Germline V lookup: CDR1 MNHEY, CDR2 SVGEGT. The CDR3 DNA reads TGTGCCAGCAGCAGAGAGACCTACAATGAGCAGTTCTTC. It translates to CASSRETYNEQFF.

This clonotype occurred many times. The chain couples TRBV20-1 to TRBJ1-4, with D possibly TRBD1 on 5 matching bases. The CDR3 has 14 amino acids. The germline V and J ends were trimmed by 6 bases and 6 bases, with 17 bases remaining between them. From germline, CDR1 is DFQATT and CDR2 SNEGSKA (reference sequence). The CDR3 protein is CSAPWGGWDEKLFF. The CDR3 region has the DNA TGCAGTGCGCCGTGGGGGGGTTGGGATGAAAAACTGTTTTTT.

This sequence joins TRBV5-1 and TRBJ2-1; D possibly uses TRBD1 or TRBD2 (6 bases each). V was shortened by 1 base and J by 12 bases, with 29 bases between the two germline ends. CDR3 length: 18 residues. The germline gives CDR1 SGHRS, CDR2 YFSETQ. CDR3: CASSLFGGGGLPEGGQFF. CDR3 nucleotides: TGCGCCAGCAGCTTGTTTGGGGGCGGAGGACTCCCGGAGGGGGGGCAGTTCTTC.

This clonotype appeared a few times. The chain combines TRBV11-2 with TRBJ1-5; D call uncertain. V lost 5 bases and J 0 bases, leaving 20 bases between the germline ends. In germline, CDR1 is SGHAT, CDR2 FQNNGV. The CDR3 consists of 18 residues. The CDR3 spells CASSLWIGDAYSNQPQHF. CDR3 DNA: TGTGCCAGCAGCCTATGGATAGGCGACGCATATAGCAATCAGCCCCAGCATTTT. Using reference TRBV11-2 and TRBJ1-5 for the parts outside the CDR3, the full variable domain is EAGVAQSPRYKIIEKRQSVAFWCNPISGHATLYWYQQILGQGPKLLIQFQNNGVVDDSQLPKDRFSAERLKGVDSTLKIQPAKLEDSAVYLCASSLWIGDAYSNQPQHFGDGTRLSIL.

A note on this clonotype: A read error is possible here, since a much larger clone lies one base away. V usage is TRBV5-1 and J usage is TRBJ2-2; D gene unclear. This CDR3 spans 12 amino acids. The germline gives CDR1 SGHRS, CDR2 YFSETQ. Here the CDR3 DNA reads TGCGCCAGCAGATTGGATAGCGGGGAGCTGTTTTTT. The encoded protein is CASRLDSGELFF.

This clonotype was picked up many times. The chain employs TRBV6-5 and TRBJ2-2, with D possibly being TRBD1 (8 bases). This CDR3 region has 17 residues. Germline V lookup: CDR1 MNHEY, CDR2 SVGAGI. Deletions cut 1 base from V and 3 bases from J, with 15 bases between. For the CDR3, the DNA is TGTGCCAGCAGTTACTTTGGACAGGGAGGGTACACCGGGGAGCTGTTTTTT. It translates to CASSYFGQGGYTGELFF.

This clonotype was counted many times. The chain recombines TRBV10-3 with TRBJ2-1; tentative D call: TRBD1 (5 bases). The CDR3 has 13 residues. CDR1 ENHRY and CDR2 SYGVKD come from the germline V gene. Trimming took 10 bases from V and 5 from J, leaving 15 bases between them. CDR3 residues: CASTGGLDNEQFF. CDR3 coding DNA: TGTGCCAGTACAGGCGGCTTGGACAATGAGCAGTTCTTC.

There are many counts of this clonotype. The CDR3 region is CAISDNPTDTQYF. CDR3 DNA: TGTGCCATCAGCGATAACCCCACAGATACGCAGTATTTT. The chain employs TRBV10-3 and TRBJ2-3; D uncertain. The CDR3 contains 13 residues. Germline V gene lookup returns CDR1 ENHRY and CDR2 SYGVKD. V lost 6 bases and J 2 bases, leaving 9 bases between the germline ends.

This clonotype was seen more than once but under ten times. The gene calls are TRBV12-3 or TRBV12-4 and TRBJ2-5; 7 bases line up with TRBD1. This CDR3 has 14 amino acids. With V trimmed by 7 bases and J by 7 bases, 12 bases remained unmatched. The CDR3 sequence: CASTPGTAKGTQYF. CDR3 DNA: TGTGCCAGCACCCCCGGGACAGCTAAGGGGACCCAGTACTTC.

This clonotype has at least ten counts. The chain combines TRBV5-6 with TRBJ2-7; D is unresolved. Trimming took off 1 base at V and 6 bases at J, with 8 bases between the two ends. Germline loops: CDR1 SGHDT, CDR2 YYEEEE. The CDR3 runs to 12 residues. CDR3 loop: CASSLLLGEQYF. CDR3 bases: TGTGCCAGCAGCTTGCTCCTGGGCGAGCAGTACTTC. The whole variable domain, filled in from reference TRBV5-6 and TRBJ2-7, reads DAGVTQSPTHLIKTRGQQVTLRCSPKSGHDTVSWYQQALGQGPQFIFQYYEEEERQRGNFPDRFSGHQFPNYSSELNVNALLLGDSALYLCASSLLLGEQYFGPGTRLTVT.

In this sample, this clonotype turned up a few times. The V and J genes are TRBV24-1 and TRBJ2-2, with D possibly called TRBD1 or TRBD2 (5 bases each). Germline V lookup: CDR1 KGHDR, CDR2 SFDVKD. The V end was cut by 8 bases, the J end by 4 bases, with 13 bases between. The CDR3 spans 14 residues. The CDR3 spells CATTTRDVTGELFF. The CDR3 nucleotides read TGTGCCACCACCACGAGGGACGTCACCGGGGAGCTGTTTTTT.